The sequence of this TCR beta chain was determined in a study of shared clonotypes between healthy human individuals. As for this clone: Antigen specificity is unknown.

CDR3 size: 15 residues. CDR1 is SQVTM and CDR2 is ANQGSEA in the germline V gene. J lost 4 bases, V lost 3 bases, and 3 bases had no gene match. Findings of the study overall: Clonotype sharing across donors was expected to vary with sequencing depth.

CD45RO-negative, CCR7-selected cells formed the naive CD8 fraction, which excluded terminally differentiated effector memory CD45RA+ cells. Some clones are missing from TCRdb's copy, which holds only in-frame ones; the method was immunoSEQ multiplex PCR. The data contain hundreds of thousands of clones, 80% to 95% of them seen just once; the ten biggest clones take up under 30%. This rearrangement joins TRBV29-1 to TRBJ2-2; 12 bases are shared with TRBD1. The sequenced sample was naive CD8+ T cells sorted from blood. This receptor was obtained from a man younger than 45 in good health. In DNA, the CDR3 is TGCAGCGTTGAGGGGACAGGGGGCGTCACCGGGGAGCTGTTTTTT. It specifies CSVEGTGGVTGELFF.